Below are 28 T cell receptor beta chains sequenced from a single sample in a study of kidney transplant recipient with SARS-CoV-2 infection. TCRdb reprocessed the reads with MiXCR, giving one entry per CDR3 protein. Of fewer than 250,000 distinct CDR3 sequences listed, under 35% are singletons. Source: a blood sample, taken at baseline and on day 111 from a kidney transplant recipient. The receptors derive from a male patient between 25 and 39 years old who had COVID-19 and was a kidney transplant recipient. Some T cells may be graft donor cells.

This clonotype was seen ten or more times. This chain connects TRBV20-1 to TRBJ2-7, with no clear D. V was trimmed by 0 bases and J by 4 bases, leaving 10 bases between them. This CDR3 region has 13 residues. Germline CDR1 and CDR2: DFQATT and SNEGSKA (reference sequence). Written as DNA, the CDR3 is TGCAGTGCTAGAGAGGCGAGCGTGTACGAGCAGTACTTC. This codes for CSAREASVYEQYF.

This clonotype occurred many times. V and J are TRBV6-8 and TRBJ2-7; unclear D gene. Gene TRBJ2-5 matches the end of the DNA better, so the J call may be wrong. Germline values: CDR1 MNHGY, CDR2 SAAAGT. The CDR3 covers 11 residues. The CDR3 DNA is TGTGCCAGCAGTACGCGGGAGACCCAGTACTTC. It encodes CASSTRETQYF.

As regards this clonotype: A much larger clone differs by one base, so this may be a read error. The chain is built from TRBV28 and TRBJ1-6; 9 nucleotides line up with TRBD1. This CDR3 is built from 14 residues. From germline, CDR1 is MDHEN and CDR2 SYDVKM. Losses at the gene ends were 8 bases for V and 13 bases for J; bases not matched to a gene: 12. CDR3: CASGQTGGYPPLHF. The CDR3 DNA sequence: TGTGCCAGCGGTCAGACAGGGGGATATCCCCCCCTCCACTTT.

With respect to this clonotype: A read error may explain this, as a much larger clone is one base away. The rearrangement links TRBV3-2 to TRBJ2-2; the table's D call TRBD2 went unverified against the DNA. TRBV3-2 is reported as a pseudogene. The CDR3 has 13 amino acids. The CDR3 reads CASSQSGPRELFF. The CDR3 nucleotides are TGTGCCAGCAGCCAAAGCGGGCCCAGGGAGCTGTTTTTT.

V usage is TRBV29-1 and J usage is TRBJ2-1, with D perhaps TRBD1 or TRBD2 (5 bases each). The germline V gene has CDR1 SQVTM and CDR2 ANQGSEA. The CDR3 is 11 residues long. V gave up 7 bases and J gave up 14 bases, with 18 bases separating them. The CDR3 region is CSGRRGAEKFF. In DNA form, the CDR3 reads TGCAGCGGGAGACGGGGCGCGGAAAAGTTCTTC.

In this sample, this clonotype turned up many times. The chain joins TRBV7-9 to TRBJ1-2; TRBD1 is a possible D gene (6 bases). Germline values: CDR1 SEHNR, CDR2 FQNEAQ (reference sequence). V lost 10 bases and J 3 bases, leaving 12 bases between the germline ends. The CDR3 runs 12 residues. CDR3 protein: CAISDRYYGYTF. CDR3 coding DNA: TGTGCCATCTCGGACAGATACTATGGCTACACCTTC.

Of note for this clonotype: A much larger clone lies one base from this, so it may be a read error. V is TRBV7-6 and J is TRBJ1-1, with a possible D match to TRBD1 (6 bases). Germline assignment: CDR1 SGHVS and CDR2 FNYEAQ. V gave up 3 bases and J gave up 6 bases, with 14 bases separating them. The CDR3 contains 14 residues. The CDR3: CASSLEGDHAEAFF. DNA for the CDR3: TGTGCCAGCAGCTTGGAGGGGGATCACGCTGAAGCTTTCTTT.

About this clonotype: This could be a read error, since a much larger clone is one nucleotide away. The rearrangement links TRBV20-1 to TRBJ1-6, with a weak D call TRBD1 (6 bases). Germline CDR1 is DFQATT and CDR2 is SNEGSKA (reference sequence). V was shortened by 3 bases and J by 14 bases, with 17 bases between the two germline ends. The CDR3 length is 13 residues. The CDR3 sequence is CSARDPTGLSLHF. The CDR3 DNA reads as TGCAGTGCTAGGGATCCCACAGGGTTGTCCCTCCACTTT.

At least ten counts were recorded for this clonotype. V usage is TRBV11-3 and J usage is TRBJ1-2; D remains ambiguous. This CDR3 spans 17 amino acids. V was clipped by 5 bases and J by 4 bases, with 23 bases between them. Germline V CDR1 and CDR2: SGHNT, YENEEA. Here the CDR3 reads CASSTLHDLGKTYGYTF. The CDR3 DNA reads as TGTGCCAGCAGCACGCTCCACGATCTCGGAAAGACCTATGGCTACACCTTC.

In the case of this clonotype: This may be a read error: a much more frequent sequence differs by one nucleotide. This chain uses TRBV8-2 with TRBJ1-2. TRBV8-2 is an annotated pseudogene. The CDR3 contains 16 residues. The CDR3 DNA is TGTGGCAGTCATGTATTTGATGGCCGAAAGACCTATGGCTACACCTTC. It translates to CGSHVFDGRKTYGYTF.

This clonotype came up many times. The rearrangement joins TRBV6-5 to TRBJ2-7; possibly TRBD1 or TRBD2 for D (5 bases each). CDR1 and CDR2 from the germline V gene are MNHEY and SVGAGI. The V and J ends lost 2 bases and 4 bases respectively, with 39 bases between them. The CDR3 has 23 amino acids. The CDR3 DNA reads as TGTGCCAGCAGTTACCCAAAGGGGCCAACTCGAACCCTGGCCCACCGGGGTATTTACGAGCAGTACGTC. It is translated as CASSYPKGPTRTLAHRGIYEQYV.

There are many counts of this clonotype. The J gene is TRBJ2-3, the V gene TRBV6-6, with a tentative D call TRBD1 (6 bases). CDR1 MNHNY and CDR2 SVGAGI come from the germline V gene (reference sequence). The CDR3 covers 15 residues. Trimming stripped 5 bases from V and 6 bases from J, with 18 bases between. The DNA of the CDR3 is TGTGCCAGCAGTCCGACAGGACGAGGAGCGGATACGCAGTATTTT. Its translation: CASSPTGRGADTQYF.

The sample holds many counts of this clonotype. This chain uses TRBV28 with TRBJ2-7, with a possible D match to TRBD2 (5 bases). Looked up from germline, CDR1 is MDHEN and CDR2 is SYDVKM. With 10 bases removed from V and 0 bases from J, the gap between germline ends came to 7 bases. This CDR3 has 11 amino acids. CDR3 loop: CATGLSYEQYF. The CDR3 region has the DNA TGTGCCACCGGACTCTCCTACGAGCAGTACTTC.

A note on this clonotype: A clone one base away is much larger, so this may be a read error. V is TRBV5-5 and J is TRBJ2-2; TRBD1 matches at 12 bases. This CDR3 is 15 amino acids long. CDR1 is SGHKS and CDR2 is YYEKEE in the germline V gene (reference sequence). CDR3 loop: CAGSLGQGATGELFF. The CDR3 DNA reads TGTGCCGGCAGCTTGGGACAGGGGGCGACCGGGGAGCTGTTTTTT.

This clonotype has only a few counts. The chain has TRBV4-1 and TRBJ2-4; no clear D gene. Between the trimmed V and J ends, which lost 0 bases and 4 bases, there was a span of 19 bases. Germline lookup yields CDR1 MGHRA and CDR2 YSYEKL. The CDR3 extends over 18 amino acids. The CDR3 nucleotides are TGCGCCAGCAGCCAAGATCCCCCCCACTCCGGAGCTAAAAACATTCAGTACTTC. It specifies CASSQDPPHSGAKNIQYF.

This clonotype was detected only a few times. Just one base apart from a much larger clone, this may be a read error. Without the conserved terminal phenylalanine or tryptophan, this CDR3 likely stems from a read error. The genes are TRBV15 and TRBJ1-2; D remains unclear. V was trimmed by 5 bases and J by 4 bases, leaving 23 bases between them. The length of the CDR3 is 17 residues. Germline CDR1 is LNHNV and CDR2 is YYDKDF (reference sequence). This chain's CDR3 is CATSLRTRCGKTYGYTL. The CDR3 DNA is TGTGCCACCAGCTTACGCACAAGGTGTGGAAAGACCTATGGCTACACCCTC.

Ten or more counts support this clonotype. The DNA is left out, because the CDR3 cannot be placed on it with certainty; the CDR3 is given as TCRdb lists it. This chain connects TRBV7-5 to TRBJ1-2. TRBV7-5 is reported as a pseudogene. The CDR3 length is 19 residues, termini included. The CDR3 sequence is CISVPESRGEVGKTYGYTF.

Details on this clonotype: The junction departs from germline at one end; a sequencing error may be responsible. CDR3 in amino acids: CTSSYGTATSTDTQYF. For the CDR3, the DNA is TGTACCAGCAGTTACGGGACAGCAACTAGCACAGATACGCAGTATTTT. The chain joins TRBV6-2 or TRBV6-3 to TRBJ2-3; TRBD1 agrees at 7 bases. The CDR3 runs to 16 residues. The germline V gene encodes CDR1 MNHEY and CDR2 SVGEGT.

At least ten counts were recorded for this clonotype. This chain joins TRBV19 and TRBJ2-7; the D gene is possibly TRBD1 (6 bases). The CDR3 is made up of 14 amino acids. Germline CDR1 and CDR2: LNHDA and SQIVND (reference sequence). Trimming removed 4 bases from V and 0 bases from J, with 10 bases in between. The CDR3 protein is CASSRQASSYEQYF. CDR3 coding DNA: TGTGCCAGTAGTAGACAGGCGAGCTCCTACGAGCAGTACTTC.

This clonotype occurred a few times. The chain employs TRBV5-1 and TRBJ2-1; 10 bases map to TRBD1. Germline CDR1 is SGHRS and CDR2 is YFSETQ. This CDR3 contains 17 residues. V lost 4 bases to trimming and J lost 3 bases; unmatched junction nucleotides: 10. The CDR3 nucleotides are TGCGCCAGCAGCCTGAGAGGGGACAGGGGAGACTACAATGAGCAGTTCTTC. Protein sequence: CASSLRGDRGDYNEQFF.

The rearrangement joins TRBV21-1 to TRBJ2-2; the table gives TRBD1 as D, unverified against the DNA. TRBV21-1 is a recognized pseudogene. This CDR3 has 16 residues. The CDR3 reads CASSWGRGPSTGELLF. Here the CDR3 DNA reads TGTGCCAGCAGCTGGGGGCGGGGGCCGAGCACCGGGGAGCTGCTTTTT.

This clonotype was counted at least ten times. This rearrangement joins TRBV6-1 to TRBJ1-2; D not resolved. Germline V CDR1 and CDR2: MNHNS, SASEGT. Deletions cut 5 bases from V and 4 bases from J, with 23 bases between. The CDR3 length is 17 residues. As DNA, the CDR3 is TGTGCCAGCAGTAATGTTAACTCTATGCGAAAGACCTATGGCTACACCTTC. This translates into CASSNVNSMRKTYGYTF.

In its sample, this clonotype was seen many times. This chain joins TRBV6-4 and TRBJ2-1, with TRBD1 matching 10 bases. CDR3 length equals 17 residues. CDR1 and CDR2 (germline): MRHNA, SNTAGT. With 5 bases clipped from V and 6 bases from J, the junction kept 13 bases outside the gene matches. The CDR3 region is CASSKNSGTGVSNEQFF. CDR3 bases: TGTGCCAGCAGTAAAAACTCCGGGACAGGGGTCTCCAATGAGCAGTTCTTC.

This clonotype was observed at least ten times. The genes are TRBV15 and TRBJ2-2; 7 bases fit TRBD1. CDR1 LNHNV and CDR2 YYDKDF come from the germline V gene (reference sequence). V lost 6 bases and J lost 4; bases outside the gene matches: 8. The CDR3 runs 15 residues. The CDR3, as DNA: TGTGCCACCAGAGCTCCTGGGACAGCCACCGGGGAGCTGTTTTTT. It translates to CATRAPGTATGELFF.

Regarding this clonotype: One junction end disagrees with the germline gene, perhaps due to a read error. This chain connects TRBV5-4 to TRBJ2-3, with 8 nucleotides matching TRBD2. The germline gives CDR1 SGHNT, CDR2 YYREEE (reference sequence). The CDR3 runs to 17 residues. CDR3 sequence reads: CASSLGLNGGDGDTQYF. In DNA, the CDR3 is TGTGCCAGCAGTTTGGGGCTTAACGGGGGGGACGGAGATACGCAGTATTTT.

The rearrangement links TRBV5-8 to TRBJ2-1; D gene unclear. From germline, CDR1 is SGHTS and CDR2 YDEGEE. The CDR3 extends over 13 amino acids. Trimming shortened V by 2 bases and J by 4 bases, and 7 bases separated the two germline ends. CDR3 nucleotides: TGTGCCAGCAGCTTATTTGGGTACAATGAGCAGTTCTTC. Residues: CASSLFGYNEQFF.

Ten or more counts support this clonotype. This rearrangement joins TRBV4-3 to TRBJ1-2; D not certain. Trimming pared 3 bases from V and 4 bases from J, leaving 21 bases between. Germline CDR1 LGHNA, CDR2 YSLEER. CDR3 length: 17 amino acids. CDR3 residues: CASSQYRGRRKTYGYTF. CDR3 nucleotide sequence: TGCGCCAGCAGCCAGTACCGAGGACGTCGAAAGACCTATGGCTACACCTTC.

This clonotype was observed once. It may be a read error: a sequence one base away is much more abundant. The V gene is TRBV12-3 or TRBV12-4, the J gene TRBJ2-2, with D tentatively TRBD2 (5 bases). The CDR3 spans 15 residues. CDR3 sequence: CAGSLLALHTGELFF. In DNA, the CDR3 is TGTGCCGGCAGTTTATTAGCGCTCCACACCGGGGAGCTGTTTTTT.